This T cell receptor beta chain came from a study of blood T cell repertoires in COVID-19. Study as a whole: Both acute and convalescent COVID-19 samples were obtained from the United States, Italy and Spain.

The CDR3 length is 14 residues. Germline V gene data show CDR1 as SSHAT and CDR2 as FNYEAQ (reference sequence). As regards this clone: The junction departs from germline at one end; a sequencing error may be responsible.

Clones were read by immunoSEQ multiplex PCR, and TCRdb kept only the in-frame ones, dropping some. The sample includes under 400,000 clones, 80% to 90% of them seen just once. The sample comprised peripheral blood. This sequence was found in a woman aged 25 to 39 with COVID-19, enrolled during active disease. The V gene is TRBV7-7, the J gene TRBJ2-3, with no clear D. The DNA for the CDR3 is TGTGCTAGCAGCGCAGACTGGAGCACAGATACGCAGTATTTT. Encoded protein: CASSADWSTDTQYF.